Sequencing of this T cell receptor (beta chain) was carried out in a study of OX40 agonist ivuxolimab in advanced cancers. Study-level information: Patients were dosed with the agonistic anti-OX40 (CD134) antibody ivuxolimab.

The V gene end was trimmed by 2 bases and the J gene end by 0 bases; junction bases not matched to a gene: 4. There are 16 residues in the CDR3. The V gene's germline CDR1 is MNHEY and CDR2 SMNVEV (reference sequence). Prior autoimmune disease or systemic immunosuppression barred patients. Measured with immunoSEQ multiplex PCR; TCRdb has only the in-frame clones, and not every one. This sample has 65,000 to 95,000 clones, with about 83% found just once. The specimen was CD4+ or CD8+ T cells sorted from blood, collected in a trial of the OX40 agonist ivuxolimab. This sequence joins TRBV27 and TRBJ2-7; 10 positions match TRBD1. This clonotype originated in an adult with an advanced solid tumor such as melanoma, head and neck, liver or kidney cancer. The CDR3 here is CASSLPDRGLSYEQYF. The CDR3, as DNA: TGTGCCAGCAGTTTACCTGACAGGGGGCTCTCCTACGAGCAGTACTTC.